This T cell receptor beta chain was obtained from a study of shared clonotypes between healthy human individuals. Method: immunoSEQ multiplex PCR; TCRdb's copy keeps in-frame clones and lacks some. The sample yields approximately 710,000 clones, around 90% seen once. V lost 0 bases and J lost 0, with 14 bases in between. The CDR3 has 18 residues. CDR1 SGHVS and CDR2 FQNEAQ come from the germline V gene. The clonotype was recovered from a man aged 18 to 30 in good health. Some clones in this sample may be carry-over from other donors' samples. The sample taken for sequencing was memory CD8+ T cells from PBMCs. Indicated subset: CD45RO+ cells pooled with CCR7-negative TemRA cells. The rearrangement uses TRBV7-8 and TRBJ2-2; the D gene is possibly TRBD1 (6 bases). CDR3 sequence reads: CASSLAVGTPTNTGELFF. The CDR3 DNA reads TGTGCCAGCAGCTTAGCTGTTGGGACACCTACGAACACCGGGGAGCTGTTTTTT.